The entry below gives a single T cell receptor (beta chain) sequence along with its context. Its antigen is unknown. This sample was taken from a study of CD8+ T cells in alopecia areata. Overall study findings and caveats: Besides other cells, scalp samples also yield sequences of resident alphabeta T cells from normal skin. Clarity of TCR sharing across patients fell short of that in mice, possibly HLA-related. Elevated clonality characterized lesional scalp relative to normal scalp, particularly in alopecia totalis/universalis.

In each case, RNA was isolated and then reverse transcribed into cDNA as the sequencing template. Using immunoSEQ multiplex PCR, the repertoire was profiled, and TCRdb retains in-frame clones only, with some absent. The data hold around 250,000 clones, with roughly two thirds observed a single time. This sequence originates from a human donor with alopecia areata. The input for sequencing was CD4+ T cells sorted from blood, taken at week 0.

CDR3 DNA sequence: TGCAGCGTCTCAGGTTCGGACACCGACTATGGCTACACCTTC. As protein: CSVSGSDTDYGYTF. V and J are TRBV29-1 and TRBJ1-2; the D gene is possibly TRBD1 (5 bases). V dropped 6 bases and J dropped 3 bases, with 17 bases sitting between them. The CDR3 runs 14 residues. In germline, CDR1 is SQVTM, CDR2 ANQGSEA.